Sequencing of this TCR beta chain was carried out in a study of blood T cell repertoires in COVID-19. The overall study: Researchers got acute and convalescent COVID-19 samples from the United States, Italy and Spain. PBMCs, B-cell-depleted T cells, or T cells provided the cDNA or gDNA that made up the material.

Seattle patients were enrolled during active infection and followed longitudinally. The CDR3 length is 18 residues. Germline V gene data show CDR1 as GTSNPN and CDR2 as SVGIG (reference sequence). After removal of 5 bases from V and 1 base from J, the junction contained 14 bases not matched to a gene. Per the original data handling: Nucleated cell number was recorded as an estimate derived from reference gene primer amplification. Repertoires were generated with immunoSEQ multiplex PCR, while TCRdb's copy carries only in-frame clones and drops some. V, J and clone size derive from that table, while D and trimming were established from the DNA sequence. The repertoire consists of about 130,000 clones, with 81% occurring once and the leading ten covering about a sixth.

This chain connects TRBV30 to TRBJ2-3; 11 bases are a match to TRBD2. Sequenced: peripheral blood. This sequence was found in a man aged 25-45 years with COVID-19, enrolled during active disease. The CDR3 nucleotides read TGTGCCTGGGCAAAACTAGCGGGGGATCCCTGGGGCACAGATACGCAGTATTTT. It specifies CAWAKLAGDPWGTDTQYF.